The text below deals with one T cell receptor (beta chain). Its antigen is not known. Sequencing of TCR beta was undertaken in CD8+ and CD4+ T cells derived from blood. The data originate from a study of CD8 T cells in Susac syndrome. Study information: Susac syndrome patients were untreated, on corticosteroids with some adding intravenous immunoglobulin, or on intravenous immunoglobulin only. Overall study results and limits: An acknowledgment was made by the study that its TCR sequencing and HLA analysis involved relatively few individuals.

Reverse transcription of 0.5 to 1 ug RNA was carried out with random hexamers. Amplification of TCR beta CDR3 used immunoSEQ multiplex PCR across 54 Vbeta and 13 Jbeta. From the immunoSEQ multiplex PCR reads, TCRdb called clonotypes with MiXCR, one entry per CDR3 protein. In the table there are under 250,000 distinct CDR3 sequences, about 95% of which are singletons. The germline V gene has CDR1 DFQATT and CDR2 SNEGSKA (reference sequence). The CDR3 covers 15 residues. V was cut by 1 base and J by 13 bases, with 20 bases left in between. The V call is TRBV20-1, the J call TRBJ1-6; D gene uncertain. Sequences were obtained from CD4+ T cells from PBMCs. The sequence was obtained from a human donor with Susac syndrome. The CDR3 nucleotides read TGCAGTGCTAGAGCGATGACGAGTGGCTTAGTTCCCCTCCACTTT. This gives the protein CSARAMTSGLVPLHF.